Shown below are 30 T cell receptor beta chains from a single sample sequenced in a study of shared clonotypes between healthy human individuals (dated by TCRdb to 2018 to 2021). The library was made by the immunoSEQ multiplex PCR assay. TCRdb mirrors the immuneACCESS table, restricted to in-frame sequences. Some clones are absent from its copies; in checked studies, under half trace to an unresolved V gene, and the reason for the others is unknown. The sample data list fewer than 3 million clones, and less than 95% of these were observed just once. The biggest ten clones account for around 0.38% of the sample. The sequenced sample was naive CD4+ T cells from PBMCs. The cell subset or site label corresponds to: CD45RA+ positively selected. All receptors derive from a man aged 18 to 30 in good health. Some clones in this sample may be carry-over from other donors' samples.

This clone was detected once. The chain combines TRBV9 with TRBJ1-3, with 8 bases lining up with TRBD1. The CDR3 consists of 14 residues. With 0 bases clipped from V and 4 bases from J, the junction kept 0 bases outside the gene matches. Looked up from germline, CDR1 is SGDLS and CDR2 is YYNGEE. CDR3 sequence: CASSVGQGGNTIYF. CDR3 DNA: TGTGCCAGCAGCGTAGGACAGGGGGGAAACACCATATATTTT. Using reference TRBV9 and TRBJ1-3 for the parts outside the CDR3, the full variable domain is DSGVTQTPKHLITATGQRVTLRCSPRSGDLSVYWYQQSLDQGLQFLIQYYNGEERAKGNILERFSAQQFPDLHSELNLSSLELGDSALYFCASSVGQGGNTIYFGEGSWLTVV.

The CDR3 region has the DNA TGTGCCAGCAGGCATACTCCGGGACAGGGAGGGGGAGAGACCCAGTACTTC. It specifies CASRHTPGQGGGETQYF. This rearrangement joins TRBV28 to TRBJ2-5; 9 bases agree with TRBD1. The germline CDR1 and CDR2 sequences are MDHEN and SYDVKM. The CDR3 runs to 17 residues. The V segment lost 6 bases and the J segment 4 bases; nucleotides outside the gene matches: 15.

This chain uses TRBV15 with TRBJ1-5; no clear D. CDR1 and CDR2 (germline): LNHNV, YYDKDF (reference sequence). The V and J ends lost 5 bases and 3 bases respectively, with 5 bases between them. The CDR3 has 12 amino acids. The CDR3 protein is CATSYPNQPQHF. CDR3 coding DNA: TGTGCCACCAGCTACCCCAATCAGCCCCAGCATTTT.

The chain links TRBV18 to TRBJ2-7; D gene unclear. The CDR3 sequence is 16 residues long. The germline CDR1 and CDR2 sequences are KGHSH and LQKENI. With 0 bases removed from V and 9 bases from J, the gap between germline ends came to 21 bases. DNA for the CDR3: TGTGCCAGCTCACCACCGAGTAGTCTAGGCGTTCTACCGCAGTACTTC. Residues: CASSPPSSLGVLPQYF.

The chain carries TRBV9 and TRBJ2-1, with 7 nucleotides matching TRBD2. CDR1 and CDR2 (germline): SGDLS, YYNGEE. J was trimmed by 7 bases and V by 0 bases; bases with no gene match: 7. The CDR3 is 15 residues long. In nucleotides, the CDR3 is TGTGCCAGCAGCGTAGAGGCGGGAGTAGGGAATGAGCAGTTCTTC. Protein product: CASSVEAGVGNEQFF.

The chain has TRBV25-1 and TRBJ2-5, with D tentatively TRBD1 (5 bases). The CDR3 has 14 residues. Germline loops: CDR1 MGHDK, CDR2 SYGVNS. V dropped 4 bases and J dropped 4 bases, with 13 bases sitting between them. The CDR3 DNA is TGTGCCAGCAGTGGGCGGCAGGGCCGAGAGACCCAGTACTTC. Protein: CASSGRQGRETQYF.

The chain employs TRBV18 and TRBJ2-5; D remains unclear. Trimming removed 6 bases at V and 0 bases at J, with 8 bases between. This CDR3 spans 13 amino acids. Germline lookup yields CDR1 KGHSH and CDR2 LQKENI. The CDR3 DNA reads TGTGCCAGCTCTCTCGACAACCAAGAGACCCAGTACTTC. Residues: CASSLDNQETQYF.

This clone was seen only once. This chain uses TRBV7-2 with TRBJ2-7, with D tentatively TRBD2 (5 bases). This CDR3 region has 16 residues. The V gene's germline CDR1 is SGHTA and CDR2 FQGNSA. Trimming removed 5 bases at V and 4 bases at J, with 21 bases between. CDR3 in amino acids: CASSPRRWTGVYEQYF. The CDR3 bases are TGTGCCAGCAGCCCCCGCCGGTGGACCGGGGTTTACGAGCAGTACTTC.

The V and J genes are TRBV5-4 and TRBJ1-3; D gene ambiguous. From germline, CDR1 is SGHNT and CDR2 YYREEE (reference sequence). V shed 5 bases and J shed 4 bases, with 16 bases lying between them. This CDR3 has 15 residues. The CDR3 reads CASSPAPARGNTIYF. The DNA of the CDR3 is TGTGCCAGCAGTCCCGCCCCGGCGAGGGGAAACACCATATATTTT. Drawing the rest from reference TRBV5-4 and TRBJ1-3, the complete variable domain is ETGVTQSPTHLIKTRGQQVTLRCSSQSGHNTVSWYQQALGQGPQFIFQYYREEENGRGNFPPRFSGLQFPNYSSELNVNALELDDSALYLCASSPAPARGNTIYFGEGSWLTVV.

The DNA for the CDR3 is TGCGCCAGCACGGACAGCCCTAACTATGGCTACACCTTC. Protein product: CASTDSPNYGYTF. The genes are TRBV5-1 and TRBJ1-2, with D possibly being TRBD1 (6 bases). The V gene's germline CDR1 is SGHRS and CDR2 YFSETQ. This CDR3 is built from 13 residues. V was trimmed by 6 bases and J by 0 bases, leaving 9 bases between them.

This chain uses TRBV18 with TRBJ1-4, with D hard to call. Germline CDR1 reads KGHSH; CDR2 reads LQKENI. The CDR3 is 15 residues long. Deletions cut 0 bases from V and 8 bases from J, with 13 bases between. CDR3 loop: CASSPPNGLEEKLFF. The CDR3 nucleotides read TGTGCCAGCTCACCACCGAACGGTTTAGAAGAAAAACTGTTTTTT. Looking up the rest from reference TRBV18 and TRBJ1-4 gives the full variable domain: NAGVMQNPRHLVRRRGQEARLRCSPMKGHSHVYWYRQLPEEGLKFMVYLQKENIIDESGMPKERFSAEFPKEGPSILRIQQVVRGDSAAYFCASSPPNGLEEKLFFGSGTQLSVL.

The chain is built from TRBV5-4 and TRBJ1-2; the D gene is possibly TRBD1 (6 bases). Looked up from germline, CDR1 is SGHNT and CDR2 is YYREEE (reference sequence). The CDR3 sequence is 14 residues long. Deletions cut 4 bases from V and 6 bases from J, with 16 bases between. The CDR3 DNA reads TGTGCCAGCAGCCTGTTGACAGGTGGAGATGGCTACACCTTC. Protein sequence: CASSLLTGGDGYTF.

The J gene is TRBJ1-5, the V gene TRBV7-2; tentatively, D is TRBD1 (5 bases). V lost 5 bases to trimming and J lost 0 bases, with 8 bases between them. The CDR3 has 14 residues. The V gene's germline CDR1 is SGHTA and CDR2 FQGNSA. CDR3 protein: CASSTGPSNQPQHF. Here the CDR3 DNA reads TGTGCCAGCAGCACGGGACCTAGCAATCAGCCCCAGCATTTT.

On this clone: Different DNA sequences within this sample yield the same CDR3. The chain is built from TRBV7-3 and TRBJ2-1; 14 bases agree with TRBD2. The CDR3 extends over 15 amino acids. J lost 8 bases, V lost 5 bases, and 5 bases had no gene match. Per the germline V gene, CDR1 is SGHTA and CDR2 is FQGTGA. The CDR3 bases are TGTGCCAGCAGCCTTGGGACTAGCGGGAGCGATGAGCAGTTCTTC. Translating gives CASSLGTSGSDEQFF.

The V and J genes are TRBV28 and TRBJ1-5; the D is unclear. The CDR3 has 14 amino acids. V lost 5 bases to trimming and J lost 3 bases, with 11 bases between them. Germline-derived CDR1 and CDR2 are MDHEN and SYDVKM. The CDR3 bases are TGTGCCAGCAGTCGTGGACCGAACAATCAGCCCCAGCATTTT. Translation: CASSRGPNNQPQHF. The whole variable domain, filled in from reference TRBV28 and TRBJ1-5, reads DVKVTQSSRYLVKRTGEKVFLECVQDMDHENMFWYRQDPGLGLRLIYFSYDVKMKEKGDIPEGYSVSREKKERFSLILESASTNQTSMYLCASSRGPNNQPQHFGDGTRLSIL.

The chain links TRBV9 to TRBJ2-1; D call uncertain. V shed 3 bases and J shed 2 bases, with 6 bases lying between them. The CDR3 totals 13 residues. Germline V gene data show CDR1 as SGDLS and CDR2 as YYNGEE. The CDR3 DNA follows: TGTGCCAGCAGCGCGATTCCCTACAATGAGCAGTTCTTC. As protein: CASSAIPYNEQFF.

The V and J genes are TRBV7-9 and TRBJ2-5; 10 nucleotides agree with TRBD1. Germline V CDR1 and CDR2: SEHNR, FQNEAQ (reference sequence). The CDR3 totals 15 residues. V lost 4 bases, J lost 7 bases, and 9 bases stayed unmatched. CDR3 sequence: CASSYRDRGYGTQYF. The DNA for the CDR3 is TGTGCCAGCAGCTACCGGGACAGGGGCTACGGGACCCAGTACTTC.

V gene TRBV6-4 combines with J gene TRBJ2-7, with D possibly matching TRBD2 (7 bases). V lost 8 bases to trimming and J lost 7 bases, with 24 bases between them. CDR3 length: 15 residues. Germline assignment: CDR1 MRHNA and CDR2 SNTAGT. In DNA, the CDR3 is TGTGCCAGCTTTTCACGAGGGGGAGGGCCCAGAGAGCAGTACTTC. Protein product: CASFSRGGGPREQYF.

In the case of this clone: This sample includes further DNA sequences coding for the same CDR3. This chain uses TRBV29-1 with TRBJ2-7; D possibly corresponds to TRBD1 (6 bases). Germline V lookup: CDR1 SQVTM, CDR2 ANQGSEA. There are 12 residues in the CDR3. V dropped 4 bases and J dropped 2 bases, with 9 bases sitting between them. Here the CDR3 reads CSVAGATYEQYF. The CDR3 nucleotides read TGCAGCGTTGCAGGGGCGACCTACGAGCAGTACTTC.

The J gene is TRBJ2-5, the V gene TRBV19, with TRBD2 identical over 12 bases. The CDR3 loop spans 16 amino acids. The germline gives CDR1 LNHDA, CDR2 SQIVND (reference sequence). With V trimmed by 10 bases and J by 5 bases, 14 bases remained unmatched. The CDR3 region is CATVAASGRAAETQYF. DNA for the CDR3: TGTGCCACGGTGGCGGCTAGCGGGAGGGCCGCTGAGACCCAGTACTTC.

On this clone itself: A much larger clone lies a single base off, so this may be a read error. The same CDR3 also results from other DNA sequences found in this sample. This sequence joins TRBV2 and TRBJ2-3; D is uncertain. Looked up from germline, CDR1 is SNHLY and CDR2 is FYNNEI. The V end was cut by 6 bases, the J end by 0 bases, with 4 bases between. The CDR3 consists of 12 residues. The CDR3 nucleotides are TGTGCCAGCAGCTTTAGCACAGATACGCAGTATTTT. Protein product: CASSFSTDTQYF. The full variable domain, in which reference TRBV2 and TRBJ2-3 provide the parts outside the CDR3, is EPEVTQTPSHQVTQMGQEVILRCVPISNHLYFYWYRQILGQKVEFLVSFYNNEISEKSEIFDDQFSVERPDGSNFTLKIRSTKLEDSAMYFCASSFSTDTQYFGPGTRLTVL.

The chain carries TRBV28 and TRBJ2-2; D is uncertain. Germline V gives CDR1 MDHEN, CDR2 SYDVKM. V was clipped by 5 bases and J by 6 bases, with 10 bases between them. The CDR3 runs to 13 residues. The DNA for the CDR3 is TGTGCCAGCAGTCGAACCCCCCCCGGGGAGCTGTTTTTT. This translates into CASSRTPPGELFF. The full variable domain, rest sourced from reference TRBV28 and TRBJ2-2, is DVKVTQSSRYLVKRTGEKVFLECVQDMDHENMFWYRQDPGLGLRLIYFSYDVKMKEKGDIPEGYSVSREKKERFSLILESASTNQTSMYLCASSRTPPGELFFGEGSRLTVL.

The rearrangement links TRBV9 to TRBJ2-7, with 7 positions matching TRBD2. The CDR3 has 17 residues. The germline V gene has CDR1 SGDLS and CDR2 YYNGEE. V trimming: 4 bases; J trimming: 0 bases; junction bases outside the gene matches: 13. The CDR3: CASSKGSQRDSSYEQYF. CDR3 DNA: TGTGCCAGCAGCAAAGGAAGCCAGCGGGATAGCTCCTACGAGCAGTACTTC.

The gene calls are TRBV2 and TRBJ2-7; D not resolved. This CDR3 spans 12 amino acids. Trimming stripped 6 bases from V and 6 bases from J, with 12 bases between. Germline assignment: CDR1 SNHLY and CDR2 FYNNEI. The CDR3: CASRGPAREQYF. For the CDR3, the DNA is TGTGCCAGCAGAGGACCAGCCCGCGAGCAGTACTTC.

This clone was detected a few times. This chain joins TRBV9 and TRBJ1-5; D is possibly TRBD1 (6 bases). The ends were cut back, 3 bases at V and 3 bases at J, with 10 bases in the middle. This CDR3 has 14 amino acids. Germline V gene sequence: CDR1 SGDLS, CDR2 YYNGEE. This CDR3 reads CASSASGANQPQHF. The DNA for the CDR3 is TGTGCCAGCAGCGCCTCAGGGGCCAATCAGCCCCAGCATTTT.

V gene TRBV7-9 combines with J gene TRBJ2-1; 13 bases map to TRBD2. Unmatched junction bases numbered 2, after V lost 4 bases and J lost 5 bases. This CDR3 is 15 amino acids long. Germline CDR1 reads SEHNR; CDR2 reads FQNEAQ (reference sequence). The CDR3 nucleotides are TGTGCCAGCAGCTACGGACTAGCGGGAGACAATGAGCAGTTCTTC. It translates to CASSYGLAGDNEQFF.

In its sample, this clone was seen a few times. The chain joins TRBV7-9 to TRBJ1-1, with a weak D call TRBD1 (6 bases). From germline, CDR1 is SEHNR and CDR2 FQNEAQ (reference sequence). The CDR3 loop spans 17 amino acids. V lost 5 bases, J lost 0 bases, and 19 bases lay in between. The DNA for the CDR3 is TGTGCCAGCAGCCTCCCGGGACACAAGACGATGAACACTGAAGCTTTCTTT. As protein: CASSLPGHKTMNTEAFF.

Regarding this clone: This is likely a read error, given that the CDR3 carries no conserved phenylalanine or tryptophan at its end. The DNA is left out, because the CDR3 cannot be placed on it with certainty; the CDR3 is given as TCRdb lists it. The genes are TRBV20-1 and TRBJ2-7. The germline V gene has CDR1 DFQATT and CDR2 SNEGSKA (reference sequence). The CDR3 is 11 residues long, counting both termini. This CDR3 is CSAFTPEMTAS.

The chain is built from TRBV6-1 and TRBJ2-6; D not resolved. The CDR3 loop spans 15 amino acids. From germline, CDR1 is MNHNS and CDR2 SASEGT. V lost 1 base to trimming and J lost 2 bases, with 6 bases between them. The CDR3 DNA follows: TGTGCCAGCAGTGAAGTATCAGCTGGGGCCAACGTCCTGACTTTC. It translates to CASSEVSAGANVLTF.

A note on this clone: Other DNA variants within this sample encode the same CDR3. The rearrangement joins TRBV30 to TRBJ2-7, with D possibly TRBD2 on 5 matching bases. Looked up from germline, CDR1 is GTSNPN and CDR2 is SVGIG (reference sequence). The CDR3 runs 11 residues. V was pared by 2 bases and J by 3 bases, with 5 bases between. CDR3 coding DNA: TGTGCCTGGAGTCGGGGCTACGAGCAGTACTTC. Its protein product is CAWSRGYEQYF.